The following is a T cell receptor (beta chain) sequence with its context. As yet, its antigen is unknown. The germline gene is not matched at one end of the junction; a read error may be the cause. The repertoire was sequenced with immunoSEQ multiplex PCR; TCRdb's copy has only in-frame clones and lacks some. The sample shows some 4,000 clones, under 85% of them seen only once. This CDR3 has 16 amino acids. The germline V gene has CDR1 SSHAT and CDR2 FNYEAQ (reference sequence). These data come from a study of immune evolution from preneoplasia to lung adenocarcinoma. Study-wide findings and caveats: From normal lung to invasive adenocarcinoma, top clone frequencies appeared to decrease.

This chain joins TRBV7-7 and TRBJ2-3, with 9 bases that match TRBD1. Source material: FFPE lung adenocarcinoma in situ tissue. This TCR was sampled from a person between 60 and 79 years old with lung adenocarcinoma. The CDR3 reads CASSSGSTGGTDTQYF. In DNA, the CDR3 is TGTGCTAGCAGCTCTGGATCGACAGGGGGTACAGATACGCAGTATTTT. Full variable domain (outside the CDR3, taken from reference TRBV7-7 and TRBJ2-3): GAGVSQSPRYKVTKRGQDVTLRCDPISSHATLYWYQQALGQGPEFLTYFNYEAQPDKSGLPSDRFSAERPEGSISTLTIQRTEQRDSAMYRCASSSGSTGGTDTQYFGPGTRLTVL.